This T cell receptor beta chain was profiled in a study of beta chain bispecific antibodies for T cell cancers. At the level of the study: HPB-ALL carried surface TRBV5-5, while Jurkat carried TRBV12-3.

Clonotypes were quantified using unique molecular identifier barcodes. In TCRdb, the 5' RACE reads were re-called with MiXCR into one record per CDR3 protein. The sample carries 20,000 to 25,000 distinct CDR3 sequences, roughly 2.6% recorded once. To note about this clonotype: Its specificity is unknown.

Blood mononuclear cells were expanded for roughly 3 days using either OKT3 anti-CD3 antibody or CD3/CD28 beads. The CDR3 has 14 residues. The ends lost 5 bases at V and 7 bases at J; junction bases unmatched: 6. CDR1 LNHDA and CDR2 SQIVND come from the germline V gene (reference sequence). Study-wide findings and caveats: In these mixed samples, most targeted TRBV reads derived from the leukemia cell line.

What was sequenced was healthy donor T cells cultured with leukemia cells. This sequence was found in a human donor in good health. Some clones in this sample may be carry-over from other donors' samples. The V call is TRBV19, the J call TRBJ2-2; 8 bases map to TRBD2. CDR3 sequence reads: CASSPGGGIGELFF. CDR3 nucleotide sequence: TGTGCCAGTAGTCCGGGGGGGGGTATCGGGGAGCTGTTTTTT.